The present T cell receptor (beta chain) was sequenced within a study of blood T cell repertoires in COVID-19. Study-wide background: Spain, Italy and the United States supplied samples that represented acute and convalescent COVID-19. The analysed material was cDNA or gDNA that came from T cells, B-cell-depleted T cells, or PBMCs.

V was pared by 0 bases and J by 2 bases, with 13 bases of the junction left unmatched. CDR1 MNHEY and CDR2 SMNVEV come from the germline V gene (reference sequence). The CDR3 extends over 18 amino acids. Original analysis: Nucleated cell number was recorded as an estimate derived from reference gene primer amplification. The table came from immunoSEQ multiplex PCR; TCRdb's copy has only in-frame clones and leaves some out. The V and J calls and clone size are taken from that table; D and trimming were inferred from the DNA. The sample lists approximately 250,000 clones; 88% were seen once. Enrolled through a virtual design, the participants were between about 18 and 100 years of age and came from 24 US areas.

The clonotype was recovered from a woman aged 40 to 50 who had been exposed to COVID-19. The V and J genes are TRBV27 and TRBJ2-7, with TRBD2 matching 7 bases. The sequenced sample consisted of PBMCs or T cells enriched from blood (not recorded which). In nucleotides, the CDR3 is TGTGCCAGCAGTTTATCCAGTAATCGACTAGCCCCCCCCTACGAGCAGTACTTC. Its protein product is CASSLSSNRLAPPYEQYF.